This T cell receptor beta chain was found in a study of OX40 agonist ivuxolimab in advanced cancers. Across the study: Among those enrolled, mean age was approximately 60 years (range 23 to 79) and 75% to 85% were male. Points from the study as a whole: At 0.1 to 3.0 mg/kg and by week 6, CD4+ and CD8+ T cells in the blood had expanded clonally.

The CDR3 is 14 amino acids. Germline-derived CDR1 and CDR2 are SGHVS and FNYEAQ. With 2 bases removed from V and 2 bases from J, the gap between germline ends came to 9 bases. Sequencing used immunoSEQ multiplex PCR; TCRdb keeps in-frame clones, though not all of them. Of about 34,000 clones listed, roughly four fifths are singletons. People who had autoimmune disease history or systemic immunosuppression were excluded. A note on this clone: Its antigen remains unknown.

This sample comprised CD4+ or CD8+ T cells sorted from blood, obtained in a trial of the OX40 agonist ivuxolimab. The receptor comes from an adult with an advanced solid tumor such as melanoma, head and neck, liver or kidney cancer. This rearrangement joins TRBV7-6 to TRBJ1-1; no clear D gene. This CDR3 is CASSLSDRNTEAFF. The DNA for the CDR3 is TGTGCCAGCAGCTTAAGTGATAGAAACACTGAAGCTTTCTTT.